Sequencing of this T cell receptor (beta chain) was carried out in a study of Graves' ophthalmopathy and Graves' hyperthyroidism. Amplification of TCR beta CDR3 regions used RNA transcripts. The library came from an HTBI-primed first-round RT-PCR and a second-round multiplex PCR. TCRdb passed the multiplex PCR reads through MiXCR, listing each CDR3 protein once. Of some 750,000 distinct CDR3 sequences in the sample, about 44% were seen once. V was clipped by 2 bases and J by 7 bases; unmatched bases: 4. The length of the CDR3 is 15 residues. Germline loops: CDR1 SNHLY, CDR2 FYNNEI. Study results and caveats: Most thyroid clonotypes expanded beyond 0.001 frequency were also found in blood.

This clonotype has a handful of counts. Its antigen remains unidentified. Input material: peripheral blood. This TCR derives from an adult man with Graves' ophthalmopathy. The chain employs TRBV2 and TRBJ1-4; 10 bases agree with TRBD1. Here the CDR3 DNA reads TGTGCCAGCAGTGAATTAGGGGACAGGGGTGAAAAACTGTTTTTT. It codes for CASSELGDRGEKLFF. Together with reference TRBV2 and TRBJ1-4, the CDR3 gives the full variable domain: EPEVTQTPSHQVTQMGQEVILRCVPISNHLYFYWYRQILGQKVEFLVSFYNNEISEKSEIFDDQFSVERPDGSNFTLKIRSTKLEDSAMYFCASSELGDRGEKLFFGSGTQLSVL.